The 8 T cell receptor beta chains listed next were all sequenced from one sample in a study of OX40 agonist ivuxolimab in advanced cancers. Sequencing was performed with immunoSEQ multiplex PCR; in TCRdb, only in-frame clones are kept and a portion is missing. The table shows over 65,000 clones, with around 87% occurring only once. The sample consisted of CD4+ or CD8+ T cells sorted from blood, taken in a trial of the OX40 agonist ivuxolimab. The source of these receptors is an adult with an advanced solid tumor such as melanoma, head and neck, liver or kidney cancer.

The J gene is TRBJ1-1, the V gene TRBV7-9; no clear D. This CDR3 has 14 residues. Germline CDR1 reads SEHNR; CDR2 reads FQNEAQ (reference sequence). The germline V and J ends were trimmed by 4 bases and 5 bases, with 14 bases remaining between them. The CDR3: CASSSRDGRTEAFF. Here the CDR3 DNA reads TGTGCCAGCAGCTCGCGAGACGGAAGGACTGAAGCTTTCTTT.

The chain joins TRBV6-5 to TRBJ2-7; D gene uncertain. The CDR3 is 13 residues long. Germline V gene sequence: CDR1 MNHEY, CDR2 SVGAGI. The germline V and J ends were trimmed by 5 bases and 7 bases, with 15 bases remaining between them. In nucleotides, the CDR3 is TGTGCCAGCAGTCGACCGGGCCTGGGAGAGCAGTACTTC. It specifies CASSRPGLGEQYF.

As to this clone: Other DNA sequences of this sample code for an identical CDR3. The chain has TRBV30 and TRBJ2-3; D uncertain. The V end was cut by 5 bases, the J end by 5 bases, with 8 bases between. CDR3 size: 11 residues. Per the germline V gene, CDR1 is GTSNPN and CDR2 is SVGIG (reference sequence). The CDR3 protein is CAWWWGDTQYF. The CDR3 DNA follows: TGTGCCTGGTGGTGGGGAGATACGCAGTATTTT.

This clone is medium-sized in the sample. CDR3 region: CASSPTARGTPYGYTF. CDR3 sequence (DNA): TGTGCCAGCAGCCCCACGGCGAGAGGGACCCCCTATGGCTACACCTTC. V and J are TRBV11-2 and TRBJ1-2, with D possibly matching TRBD1 (5 bases). Per germline, CDR1 SGHAT and CDR2 FQNNGV. V lost 5 bases and J lost 4, with 20 bases in between. The CDR3 loop spans 16 amino acids.

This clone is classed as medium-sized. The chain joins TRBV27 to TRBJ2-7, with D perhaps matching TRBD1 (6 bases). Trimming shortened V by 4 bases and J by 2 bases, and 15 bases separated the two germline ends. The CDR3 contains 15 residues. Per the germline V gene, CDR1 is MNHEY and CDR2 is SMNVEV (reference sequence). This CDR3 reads CASSSAQGPAYEQYF. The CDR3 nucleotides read TGTGCCAGCAGTTCGGCTCAGGGGCCTGCCTACGAGCAGTACTTC.

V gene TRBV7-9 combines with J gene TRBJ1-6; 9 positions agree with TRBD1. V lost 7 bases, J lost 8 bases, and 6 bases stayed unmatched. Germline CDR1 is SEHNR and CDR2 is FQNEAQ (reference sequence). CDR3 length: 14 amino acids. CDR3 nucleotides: TGTGCCAGCAACCTACAGGGGGCAGATTCACCCCTCCACTTT. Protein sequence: CASNLQGADSPLHF.

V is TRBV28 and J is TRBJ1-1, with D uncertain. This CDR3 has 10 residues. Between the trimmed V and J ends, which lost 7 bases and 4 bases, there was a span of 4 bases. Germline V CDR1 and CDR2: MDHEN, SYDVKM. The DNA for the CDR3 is TGTGCCAGCATTTCCACTGAAGCTTTCTTT. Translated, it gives CASISTEAFF. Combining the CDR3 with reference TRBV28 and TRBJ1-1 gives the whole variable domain DVKVTQSSRYLVKRTGEKVFLECVQDMDHENMFWYRQDPGLGLRLIYFSYDVKMKEKGDIPEGYSVSREKKERFSLILESASTNQTSMYLCASISTEAFFGQGTRLTVV.

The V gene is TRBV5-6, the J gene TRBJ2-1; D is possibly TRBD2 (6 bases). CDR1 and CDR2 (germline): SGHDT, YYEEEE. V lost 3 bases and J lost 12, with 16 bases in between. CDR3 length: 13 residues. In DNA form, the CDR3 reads TGTGCCAGCAGCTCCTTCGGGGGAATGAGGCAGTTCTTC. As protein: CASSSFGGMRQFF.